The entry that follows covers one T cell receptor beta chain sequence. This clonotype was seen only a few times. Its antigen is not yet known. It has no much larger one-base neighbor in the sample; base qualities were not kept. Including cysteine and phenylalanine, the CDR3 has 15 amino acids. Only the CDR3 region is kept as DNA, spanning 45 bases read in frame from base 1. The germline V gene (reference sequence) provides CDR1 SEHNR and CDR2 FQNEAQ. After removal of 0 bases from V and 6 bases from J, the junction retains 6 bases not matched to a gene. The sample is drawn from a study of tumor-infiltrating lymphocytes in oesophageal squamous cell carcinoma (dated by TCRdb to 2015 to 2016). The protocol used for the library was PCR. TCRdb records Illumina HiSeq 2000 as the sequencer. Using fastp at Q25 and MiXCR, TCRdb reprocessed the public reads and kept productive beta chains. Rows are combined by CDR3 protein, so each entry shows the most common genes and DNA. The sample records about 10,000 distinct CDR3 sequences, 58% of which are singletons. The top ten clones comprise about 39% of the sample.

This TCR was recovered from a female donor with esophageal squamous cell carcinoma. The chain links TRBV7-9 with TRBJ2-3, with 7 bases in between that match TRBD1. Sequencing used esophageal tumor tissue. The DNA sequence follows: TGTGCCAGCAGCTTAGCTACAGGGGTGGCCGATACGCAGTATTTT. The translation is CASSLATGVADTQYF.